A single sample is the source of the 2 T cell receptor beta chains below, sequenced in a study of T cell changes during pregnancy in multiple sclerosis. Sequencing was performed with immunoSEQ multiplex PCR; in TCRdb, only in-frame clones are kept and a portion is missing. The sample contains tens of thousands of clones, approximately 93% of which appear only once. The input for sequencing was CD8+ T cells from peripheral blood mononuclear cells, taken in the third trimester of pregnancy. The receptors here all came from a female donor with multiple sclerosis, enrolled in a pregnancy study.

The chain links TRBV28 to TRBJ2-2, with 7 positions matching TRBD2. The germline V gene encodes CDR1 MDHEN and CDR2 SYDVKM. CDR3 size: 17 residues. The J segment lost 4 bases and the V segment lost 3 bases, leaving 11 bases of the junction unmatched. CDR3 in amino acids: CASSFPRGGEATGELFF. The DNA of the CDR3 is TGTGCCAGCAGTTTTCCCCGTGGGGGGGAGGCCACCGGGGAGCTGTTTTTT.

DNA for the CDR3: TGTGCCAGCAGTGCCCCTGGGACAGGGGGGTTCAATCAGCCCCAGCATTTT. Encoded protein: CASSAPGTGGFNQPQHF. The chain joins TRBV25-1 to TRBJ1-5, with 11 bases that match TRBD1. The germline gives CDR1 MGHDK, CDR2 SYGVNS. The CDR3 spans 17 residues. V trimming: 4 bases; J trimming: 3 bases; junction bases outside the gene matches: 8.